This entry describes one T cell receptor beta chain. This specimen belongs to a study of blood T cell repertoires in COVID-19. Study-level information: From the United States, Italy and Spain came samples of acute and convalescent COVID-19. PBMCs, B-cell-depleted T cells, or T cells provided the cDNA or gDNA that made up the material.

Original processing methods: Amplifying reference gene primers gave estimates of nucleated cell counts. Assay: immunoSEQ multiplex PCR; the TCRdb copy retains only in-frame clones and omits some. That table furnishes V, J and clone size, whereas the DNA furnished D and trimming. The data hold about 200,000 clones, with 90% observed a single time. The germline V gene encodes CDR1 GTSNPN and CDR2 SVGIG (reference sequence). The CDR3 runs 15 residues. The ends lost 1 base at V and 4 bases at J; junction bases unmatched: 8. The sequence derives from a man in his fifties with acute or convalescent COVID-19. Material for sequencing was peripheral blood. The V and J genes are TRBV30 and TRBJ2-5; TRBD2 matches 8 bases. CDR3 sequence: CAWSGVGGAGETQYF. The CDR3 DNA follows: TGTGCCTGGAGTGGGGTCGGGGGGGCCGGAGAGACCCAGTACTTC.